This T cell receptor beta chain was sequenced for a study of blood T cell repertoires in COVID-19. TCRdb keeps only in-frame clones here, not all; method: immunoSEQ multiplex PCR. This repertoire shows 150,000 to 250,000 clones, 90% to 95% found once; its top ten account for 0.6% to 0.8%. The CDR3 length is 14 residues. The ends lost 6 bases at V and 3 bases at J; junction bases unmatched: 5. Germline values: CDR1 SNHLY, CDR2 FYNNEI. This chain links TRBV2 with TRBJ2-7; TRBD2 agrees at 10 bases. Sequenced input: peripheral blood. The clonotype originates from a man aged 30 to 45 with COVID-19, enrolled during active disease. The DNA for the CDR3 is TGTGCCAGCAGCCTAGCGGGGGAGCTCTACGAGCAGTACTTC. Its protein product is CASSLAGELYEQYF.